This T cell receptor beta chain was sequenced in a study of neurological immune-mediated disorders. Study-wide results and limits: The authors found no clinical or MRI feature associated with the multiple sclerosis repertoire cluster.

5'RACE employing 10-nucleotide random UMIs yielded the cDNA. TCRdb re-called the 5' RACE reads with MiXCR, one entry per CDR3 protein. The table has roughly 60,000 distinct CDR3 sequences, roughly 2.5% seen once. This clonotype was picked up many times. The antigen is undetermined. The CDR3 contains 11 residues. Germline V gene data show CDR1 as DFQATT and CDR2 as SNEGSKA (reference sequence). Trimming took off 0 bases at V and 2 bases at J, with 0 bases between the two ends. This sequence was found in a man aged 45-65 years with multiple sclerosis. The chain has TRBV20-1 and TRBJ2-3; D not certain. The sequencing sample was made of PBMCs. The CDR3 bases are TGCAGTGCTAGAGACACAGATACGCAGTATTTT. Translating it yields CSARDTDTQYF.